This T cell receptor (beta chain) was identified during a study of identical twins. The study, taken as a whole, reports: It was out-of-frame TCR alpha sharing in monozygotic twins that models underestimated.

A single record per CDR3 protein comes from TCRdb applying MiXCR to the 5' RACE reads. Among 400,000 to 550,000 distinct CDR3 sequences listed, 20% to 25% were seen once. The CDR3 extends over 15 amino acids. V was pared by 4 bases and J by 5 bases, with 10 bases of the junction left unmatched. Germline V gene lookup returns CDR1 SGHDT and CDR2 YYEEEE. Remarks on this clonotype: Its antigen is not known.

The sample was also linked to a second study, of T cells expressing NK-cell markers. That source notes: Among eight sequenced donors, seven carried HCMV seropositivity while one was seronegative. As a fraction of CD8+ T cells, dominant NKG2C+ clonotypes reached roughly 1.0-8% in more than five donors.

The sample was CD4+ T cells sorted from blood. The TCR sequence derives from a woman aged 18-30 years in good health. The J gene is TRBJ2-5, the V gene TRBV5-6; 8 nucleotides match TRBD1. In DNA, the CDR3 is TGTGCCAGCAGCCTTTTGTTGACAGGGGACGAGACCCAGTACTTC. As protein: CASSLLLTGDETQYF. Combining the CDR3 with reference TRBV5-6 and TRBJ2-5 gives the whole variable domain DAGVTQSPTHLIKTRGQQVTLRCSPKSGHDTVSWYQQALGQGPQFIFQYYEEEERQRGNFPDRFSGHQFPNYSSELNVNALLLGDSALYLCASSLLLTGDETQYFGPGTRLLVL.